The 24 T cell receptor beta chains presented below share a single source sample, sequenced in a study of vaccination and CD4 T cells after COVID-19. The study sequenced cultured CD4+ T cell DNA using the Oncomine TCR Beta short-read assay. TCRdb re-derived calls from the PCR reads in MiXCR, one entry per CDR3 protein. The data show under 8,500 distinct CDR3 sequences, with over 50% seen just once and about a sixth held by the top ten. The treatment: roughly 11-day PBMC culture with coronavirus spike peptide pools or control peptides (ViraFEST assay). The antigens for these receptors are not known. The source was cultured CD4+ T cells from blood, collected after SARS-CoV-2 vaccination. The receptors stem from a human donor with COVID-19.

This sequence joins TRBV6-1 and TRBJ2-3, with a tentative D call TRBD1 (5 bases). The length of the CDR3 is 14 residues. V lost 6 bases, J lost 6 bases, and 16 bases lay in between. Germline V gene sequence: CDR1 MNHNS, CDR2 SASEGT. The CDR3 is CASRRNARADTQYF. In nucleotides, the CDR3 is TGTGCCAGCAGACGAAACGCCAGGGCGGATACGCAGTATTTT.

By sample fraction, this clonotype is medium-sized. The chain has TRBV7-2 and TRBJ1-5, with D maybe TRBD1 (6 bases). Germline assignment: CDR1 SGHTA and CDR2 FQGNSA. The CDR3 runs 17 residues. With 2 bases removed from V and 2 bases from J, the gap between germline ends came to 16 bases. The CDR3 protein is CASSLRAAGDGNQPQHF. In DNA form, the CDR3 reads TGTGCCAGCAGCTTACGCGCGGCAGGGGATGGCAATCAGCCCCAGCATTTT. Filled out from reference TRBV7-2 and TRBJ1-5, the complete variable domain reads GAGVSQSPSNKVTEKGKDVELRCDPISGHTALYWYRQSLGQGLEFLIYFQGNSAPDKSGLPSDRFSAERTGGSVSTLTIQRTQQEDSAVYLCASSLRAAGDGNQPQHFGDGTRLSIL.

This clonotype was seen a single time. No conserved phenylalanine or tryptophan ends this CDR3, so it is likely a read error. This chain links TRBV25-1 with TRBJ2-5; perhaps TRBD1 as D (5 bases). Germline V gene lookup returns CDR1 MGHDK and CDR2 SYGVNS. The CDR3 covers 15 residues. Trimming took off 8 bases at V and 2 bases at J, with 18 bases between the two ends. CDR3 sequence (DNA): TGTGCCAGCGCGTCTCAGGGAAGGGCACAAGAGACCCAGTACTTA. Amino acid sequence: CASASQGRAQETQYL.

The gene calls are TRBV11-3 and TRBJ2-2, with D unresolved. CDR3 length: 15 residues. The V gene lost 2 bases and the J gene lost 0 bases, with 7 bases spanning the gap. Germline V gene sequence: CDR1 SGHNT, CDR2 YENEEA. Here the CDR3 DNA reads TGTGCCAGCAGCTTAATTGCCTCGAACACCGGGGAGCTGTTTTTT. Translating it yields CASSLIASNTGELFF.

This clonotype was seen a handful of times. This chain's CDR3 is CASNPLAGLGDTQYF. Here the CDR3 DNA reads TGTGCCAGCAACCCCCTAGCGGGGCTGGGAGATACGCAGTATTTT. The rearrangement joins TRBV6-1 to TRBJ2-3, with 9 nucleotides matching TRBD2. V was pared by 7 bases and J by 5 bases, with 10 bases of the junction left unmatched. Per the germline V gene, CDR1 is MNHNS and CDR2 is SASEGT. The CDR3 is 15 amino acids.

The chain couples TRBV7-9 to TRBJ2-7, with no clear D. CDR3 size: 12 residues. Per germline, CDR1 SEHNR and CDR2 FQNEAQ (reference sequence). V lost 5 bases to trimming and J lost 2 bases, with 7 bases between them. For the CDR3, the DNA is TGTGCCAGCAGCCCTGTACCCTACGAGCAGTACTTC. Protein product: CASSPVPYEQYF.

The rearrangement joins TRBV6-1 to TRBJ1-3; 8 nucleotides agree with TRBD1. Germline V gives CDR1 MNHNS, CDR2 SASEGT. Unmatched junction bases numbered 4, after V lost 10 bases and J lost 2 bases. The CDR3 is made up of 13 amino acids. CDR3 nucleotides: TGTGCCATTTCACAGGGGGCTGGAAACACCATATATTTT. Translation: CAISQGAGNTIYF.

The CDR3 nucleotides read TGTGCCAGCAGTTTGGGGCAGACCAATTCACCCCTCCACTTT. Translation: CASSLGQTNSPLHF. The chain links TRBV12-3 or TRBV12-4 to TRBJ1-6; TRBD1 is a possible D gene (5 bases). Trimming left V 3 bases short and J 7 bases short, with 10 bases between. The CDR3 runs to 14 residues.

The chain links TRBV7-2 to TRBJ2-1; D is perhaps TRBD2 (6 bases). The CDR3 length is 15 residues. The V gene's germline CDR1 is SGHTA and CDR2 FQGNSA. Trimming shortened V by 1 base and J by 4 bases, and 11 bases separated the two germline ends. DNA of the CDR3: TGTGCCAGCAGCTTAGGGGCGGGGCCGTACAATGAGCAGTTCTTC. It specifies CASSLGAGPYNEQFF.

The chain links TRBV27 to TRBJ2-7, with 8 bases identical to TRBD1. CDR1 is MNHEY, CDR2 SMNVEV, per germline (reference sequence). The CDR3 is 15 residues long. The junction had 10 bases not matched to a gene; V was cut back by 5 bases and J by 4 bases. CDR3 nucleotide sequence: TGTGCCAGCAGTCCTTCCGCAGGGGGCGCGTACGAGCAGTACTTC. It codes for CASSPSAGGAYEQYF.

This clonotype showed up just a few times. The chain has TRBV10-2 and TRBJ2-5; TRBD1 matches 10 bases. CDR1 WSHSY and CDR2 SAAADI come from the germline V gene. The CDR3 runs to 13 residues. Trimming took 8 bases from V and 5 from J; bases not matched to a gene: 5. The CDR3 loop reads CASPGQGWETQYF. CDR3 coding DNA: TGCGCCAGCCCGGGACAGGGGTGGGAGACCCAGTACTTC.

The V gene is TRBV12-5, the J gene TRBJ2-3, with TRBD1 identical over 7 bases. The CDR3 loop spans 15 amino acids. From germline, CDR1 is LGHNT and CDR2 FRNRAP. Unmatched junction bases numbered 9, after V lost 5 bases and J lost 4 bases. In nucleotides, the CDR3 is TGTGCTAGTGGTGGAAAACAGGGGTGGGCAGATACGCAGTATTTT. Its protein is CASGGKQGWADTQYF.

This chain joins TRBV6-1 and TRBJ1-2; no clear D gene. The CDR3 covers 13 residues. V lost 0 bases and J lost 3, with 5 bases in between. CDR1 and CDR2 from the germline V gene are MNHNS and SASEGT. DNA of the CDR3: TGTGCCAGCAGTGAAGCCTTCGACTATGGCTACACCTTC. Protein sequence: CASSEAFDYGYTF.

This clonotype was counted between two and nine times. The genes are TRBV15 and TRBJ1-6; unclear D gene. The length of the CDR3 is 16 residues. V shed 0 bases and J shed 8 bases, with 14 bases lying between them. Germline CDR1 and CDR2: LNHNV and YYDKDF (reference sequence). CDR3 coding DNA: TGTGCCACCAGCAGAGATCCCAGGCTAACTGATTCACCCCTCCACTTT. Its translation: CATSRDPRLTDSPLHF.

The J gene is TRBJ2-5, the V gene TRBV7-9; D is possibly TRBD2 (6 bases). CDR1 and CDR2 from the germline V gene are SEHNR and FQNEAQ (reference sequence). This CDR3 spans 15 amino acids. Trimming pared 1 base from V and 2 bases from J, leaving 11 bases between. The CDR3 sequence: CASSLVGGNQETQYF. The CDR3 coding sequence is TGTGCCAGCAGCTTAGTTGGGGGGAATCAAGAGACCCAGTACTTC.

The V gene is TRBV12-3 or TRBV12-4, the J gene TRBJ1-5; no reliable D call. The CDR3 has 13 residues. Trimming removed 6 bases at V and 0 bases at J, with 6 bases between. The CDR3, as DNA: TGTGCCAGCAGCCTGTATAGCAATCAGCCCCAGCATTTT. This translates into CASSLYSNQPQHF.

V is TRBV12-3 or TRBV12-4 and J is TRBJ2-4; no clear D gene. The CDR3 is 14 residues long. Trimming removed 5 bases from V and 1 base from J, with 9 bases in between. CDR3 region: CASSHGRAKNIQYF. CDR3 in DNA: TGTGCCAGCAGTCACGGAAGGGCCAAAAACATTCAGTACTTC.

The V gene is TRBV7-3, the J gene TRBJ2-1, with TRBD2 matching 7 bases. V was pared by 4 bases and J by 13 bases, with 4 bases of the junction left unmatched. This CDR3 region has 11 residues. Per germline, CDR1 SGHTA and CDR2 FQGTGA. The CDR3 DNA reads TGTGCCAGCAGCTCGGGACTAAACCAGTTCTTC. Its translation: CASSSGLNQFF.

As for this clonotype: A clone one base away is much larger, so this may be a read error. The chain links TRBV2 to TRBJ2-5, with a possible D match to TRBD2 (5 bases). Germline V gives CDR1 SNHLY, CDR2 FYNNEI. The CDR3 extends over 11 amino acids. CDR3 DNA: TGTGCCAGCAGTGGTGGGGAGACCCTGTACTTC. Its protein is CASSGGETLYF.

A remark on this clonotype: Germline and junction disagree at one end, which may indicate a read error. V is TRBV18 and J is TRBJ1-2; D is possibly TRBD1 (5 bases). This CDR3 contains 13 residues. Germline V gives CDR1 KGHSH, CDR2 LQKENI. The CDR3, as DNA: TGCGCCAGCTCACCACTCGGACACTACGGCTACACCTTC. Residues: CASSPLGHYGYTF.

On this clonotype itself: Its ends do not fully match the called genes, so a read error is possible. CDR3 bases: TGCAGTGCCAGAGAAGGCATCGGGGAGCTGTTTTTT. It specifies CSAREGIGELFF. The chain combines TRBV20-1 with TRBJ2-2, with D unresolved. The length of the CDR3 is 12 residues. Looked up from germline, CDR1 is DFQATT and CDR2 is SNEGSKA (reference sequence).

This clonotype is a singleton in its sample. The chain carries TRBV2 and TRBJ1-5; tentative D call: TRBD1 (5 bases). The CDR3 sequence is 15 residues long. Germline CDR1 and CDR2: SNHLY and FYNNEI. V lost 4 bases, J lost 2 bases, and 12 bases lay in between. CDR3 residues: CASSGGNLRNQPQHF. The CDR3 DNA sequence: TGTGCCAGCAGTGGGGGCAACCTCCGCAATCAGCCCCAGCATTTT.

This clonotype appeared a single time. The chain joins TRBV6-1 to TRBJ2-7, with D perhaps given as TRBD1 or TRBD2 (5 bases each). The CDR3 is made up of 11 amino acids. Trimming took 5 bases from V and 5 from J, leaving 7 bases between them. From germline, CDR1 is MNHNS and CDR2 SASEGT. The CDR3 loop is CASSLGHEQYF. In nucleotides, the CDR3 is TGTGCCAGCAGTCTGGGACACGAGCAGTACTTC.

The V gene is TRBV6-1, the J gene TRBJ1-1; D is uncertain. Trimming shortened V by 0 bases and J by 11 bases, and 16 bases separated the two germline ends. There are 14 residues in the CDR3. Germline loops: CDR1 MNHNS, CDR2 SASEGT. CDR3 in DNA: TGTGCCAGCAGTGAAGCGCGGGCAGACTTTGGGGCTTTCTTT. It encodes CASSEARADFGAFF.